This entry lists 20 T cell receptor beta chains sequenced from one sample in a study of cytomegalovirus exposure and HLA in healthy donors. The PCR was carried out with 60 Vbeta primers and 13 Jbeta primers. Sequencing was performed with immunoSEQ multiplex PCR; in TCRdb, only in-frame clones are kept and a portion is missing. The sample holds fewer than 200,000 clones, 76% seen once. The specimen sequenced was PBMCs. These receptors were taken from a female donor in good health and CMV-seronegative.

The CDR3 spells CASSSRAPTTQYF. The CDR3 bases are TGTGCCAGCAGCTCCAGGGCCCCGACGACCCAGTACTTC. This chain joins TRBV7-2 and TRBJ2-5, with a tentative D call TRBD1 (5 bases). This CDR3 is built from 13 residues. Per the germline V gene, CDR1 is SGHTA and CDR2 is FQGNSA. Trimming removed 4 bases from V and 7 bases from J, with 13 bases in between.

This rearrangement joins TRBV28 to TRBJ2-7, with TRBD2 as a possible D gene (7 bases). V was pared by 7 bases and J by 2 bases, with 12 bases between. This CDR3 has 13 amino acids. Looked up from germline, CDR1 is MDHEN and CDR2 is SYDVKM. CDR3: CASMGGAPYEQYF. The DNA of the CDR3 is TGTGCCAGCATGGGGGGGGCTCCCTACGAGCAGTACTTC.

The chain employs TRBV19 and TRBJ2-5, with 8 bases matching TRBD2. CDR3 size: 15 residues. The V segment lost 5 bases and the J segment 7 bases; nucleotides outside the gene matches: 12. Germline CDR1 and CDR2: LNHDA and SQIVND (reference sequence). The CDR3 DNA reads TGTGCCAGTAGTGAGATAGCGGGATTTGCGGGGACCCAGTACTTC. Translated, it gives CASSEIAGFAGTQYF.

This clone has a handful of counts. J is TRBJ2-4 and V is TRBV4-2; the match to TRBD2 covers 8 bases. Germline V gene sequence: CDR1 LGHNA, CDR2 YNFKEQ. CDR3 length equals 16 residues. Trimming took 2 bases from V and 6 from J; bases not matched to a gene: 9. CDR3 sequence reads: CASSQLGGAGVNIQYF. The CDR3 DNA reads TGTGCCAGCAGCCAACTCGGGGGGGCGGGGGTAAACATTCAGTACTTC.

The chain has TRBV18 and TRBJ2-1; 8 positions match TRBD2. The CDR3 loop spans 14 amino acids. Germline assignment: CDR1 KGHSH and CDR2 LQKENI. Trimming at V came to 2 bases and at J to 6 bases, leaving 3 bases not matched to a gene. The CDR3 DNA follows: TGTGCCAGCTCACCATGGCGGGAGGCCAATGAGCAGTTCTTC. Amino acids: CASSPWREANEQFF.

V is TRBV18 and J is TRBJ2-1; D is undetermined. This CDR3 contains 14 residues. Looked up from germline, CDR1 is KGHSH and CDR2 is LQKENI. With 2 bases removed from V and 1 base from J, the gap between germline ends came to 6 bases. In DNA form, the CDR3 reads TGTGCCAGCTCACCAATTCAATCCTACAATGAGCAGTTCTTC. The encoded protein is CASSPIQSYNEQFF.

This chain connects TRBV6-5 to TRBJ1-3; possibly TRBD1 for D (5 bases). Germline assignment: CDR1 MNHEY and CDR2 SVGAGI. The V and J ends lost 6 bases and 0 bases respectively, with 12 bases between them. The CDR3 has 15 amino acids. The CDR3 DNA reads as TGTGCCAGCAGCCCCGGGACTAACTCTGGAAACACCATATATTTT. Translation: CASSPGTNSGNTIYF.

The gene calls are TRBV5-1 and TRBJ2-1, with D possibly TRBD2 on 5 matching bases. V lost 5 bases and J lost 6, with 15 bases in between. Germline CDR1 SGHRS, CDR2 YFSETQ. CDR3 size: 14 residues. CDR3 DNA: TGCGCCAGCAGTTCCCGCGGCGGGCTCAATGAGCAGTTCTTC. Amino acid sequence: CASSSRGGLNEQFF.

This clone was seen a few times. This chain links TRBV19 with TRBJ1-2; a possible D gene is TRBD1 (5 bases). The CDR3 runs to 13 residues. Trimming shortened V by 8 bases and J by 4 bases, and 14 bases separated the two germline ends. Germline V gene data show CDR1 as LNHDA and CDR2 as SQIVND (reference sequence). CDR3 nucleotides: TGTGCCAGTTCCCGCGGGGGAGGCTATGGCTACACCTTC. The encoded protein is CASSRGGGYGYTF.

This sequence joins TRBV6-6 and TRBJ2-4; TRBD1 matches at 8 bases. This CDR3 comprises 16 residues. The trim removed 0 bases at V and 8 bases at J, leaving 9 bases unmatched. CDR1 and CDR2 (germline): MNHNY, SVGAGI (reference sequence). CDR3 coding DNA: TGTGCCAGCAGTTACTCGGCAGGGGGCGAGAGGGACATTCAGTACTTC. Its protein product is CASSYSAGGERDIQYF.

The chain is built from TRBV10-3 and TRBJ1-1; D might be TRBD1 (5 bases). V was clipped by 0 bases and J by 5 bases, with 13 bases between them. The germline gives CDR1 ENHRY, CDR2 SYGVKD. The CDR3 is 15 amino acids. CDR3 nucleotide sequence: TGTGCCATCAGTGAGTCGACCAGGGTTGGAACTGAAGCTTTCTTT. It encodes CAISESTRVGTEAFF.

This chain connects TRBV30 to TRBJ2-1; 12 nucleotides match TRBD2. After removal of 8 bases from V and 7 bases from J, the junction contained 6 bases not matched to a gene. CDR3 size: 13 residues. Germline V gives CDR1 GTSNPN, CDR2 SVGIG (reference sequence). The CDR3 here is CAGTGLAGNEQFF. The CDR3 nucleotides read TGTGCCGGAACCGGACTAGCGGGGAATGAGCAGTTCTTC.

The V call is TRBV20-1, the J call TRBJ2-7; D is unresolved. Trimming took off 6 bases at V and 2 bases at J, with 8 bases between the two ends. The CDR3 extends over 11 amino acids. The germline gives CDR1 DFQATT, CDR2 SNEGSKA (reference sequence). The CDR3 region has the DNA TGCAGTGCGAGTAGAACCTACGAGCAGTACTTC. Its translation is CSASRTYEQYF.

J is TRBJ2-3 and V is TRBV30; TRBD2 aligns across 14 bases. J gave up 5 bases and V 2 bases, and 6 bases lay outside the gene matches. Looked up from germline, CDR1 is GTSNPN and CDR2 is SVGIG (reference sequence). CDR3 length: 16 amino acids. The chain's CDR3 is CAWSPGTSGSGDTQYF. DNA for the CDR3: TGTGCCTGGAGTCCCGGGACTAGCGGGAGTGGAGATACGCAGTATTTT.

This clone turned up a few times. The chain joins TRBV28 to TRBJ1-1; D is uncertain. Germline V CDR1 and CDR2: MDHEN, SYDVKM. The CDR3 spans 11 residues. Trimming stripped 5 bases from V and 7 bases from J, with 8 bases between. The CDR3 region is CASSLYNEAFF. In DNA form, the CDR3 reads TGTGCCAGCAGTCTTTATAATGAAGCTTTCTTT.

This chain joins TRBV29-1 and TRBJ1-6, with 7 bases lining up with TRBD1. J gave up 7 bases and V 5 bases, and 8 bases lay outside the gene matches. The CDR3 is 14 residues long. CDR1 is SQVTM and CDR2 is ANQGSEA in the germline V gene. Here the CDR3 DNA reads TGCAGCGTTCGACAGGGCTTCGGGAATTCACCCCTCCACTTT. Its protein product is CSVRQGFGNSPLHF.

The V call is TRBV5-4, the J call TRBJ1-2; 9 nucleotides agree with TRBD1. The CDR3 has 14 amino acids. V lost 3 bases, J lost 3 bases, and 3 bases stayed unmatched. The germline CDR1 and CDR2 sequences are SGHNT and YYREEE (reference sequence). The CDR3 sequence is CASSSDRGYYGYTF. The CDR3 DNA sequence: TGTGCCAGCAGCTCCGACAGGGGGTACTATGGCTACACCTTC. Based on the CDR3 plus reference TRBV5-4 and TRBJ1-2, the full variable domain is ETGVTQSPTHLIKTRGQQVTLRCSSQSGHNTVSWYQQALGQGPQFIFQYYREEENGRGNFPPRFSGLQFPNYSSELNVNALELDDSALYLCASSSDRGYYGYTFGSGTRLTVV.

The chain carries TRBV5-1 and TRBJ2-1; 7 bases match TRBD2. Germline trimming cut 7 bases from V and 3 bases from J; bases unmatched to any gene: 10. Germline loops: CDR1 SGHRS, CDR2 YFSETQ. CDR3 size: 15 residues. The CDR3 reads CASLPGGGGYNEQFF. For the CDR3, the DNA is TGCGCCAGCCTCCCGGGCGGGGGAGGCTACAATGAGCAGTTCTTC. Looking up the rest from reference TRBV5-1 and TRBJ2-1 gives the full variable domain: KAGVTQTPRYLIKTRGQQVTLSCSPISGHRSVSWYQQTPGQGLQFLFEYFSETQRNKGNFPGRFSGRQFSNSRSEMNVSTLELGDSALYLCASLPGGGGYNEQFFGPGTRLTVL.

This clone was detected once. The same CDR3 is also encoded by other DNA sequences in this sample. The gene calls are TRBV7-8 and TRBJ2-7; TRBD1 aligns across 10 bases. The CDR3 is 17 residues long. Germline assignment: CDR1 SGHVS and CDR2 FQNEAQ. Trimming at V came to 1 base and at J to 5 bases, leaving 11 bases not matched to a gene. CDR3 sequence: CASSLGGPGTGVDEQYF. The CDR3 DNA sequence: TGTGCCAGCAGCTTAGGGGGACCCGGGACAGGGGTCGACGAGCAGTACTTC.

V is TRBV5-6 and J is TRBJ2-7; 9 bases fit TRBD1. CDR1 SGHDT and CDR2 YYEEEE come from the germline V gene. J lost 4 bases, V lost 4 bases, and 6 bases had no gene match. The CDR3 has 14 residues. The CDR3 loop is CASSRGQGTYEQYF. The DNA for the CDR3 is TGTGCCAGCAGCAGAGGACAGGGGACTTACGAGCAGTACTTC.